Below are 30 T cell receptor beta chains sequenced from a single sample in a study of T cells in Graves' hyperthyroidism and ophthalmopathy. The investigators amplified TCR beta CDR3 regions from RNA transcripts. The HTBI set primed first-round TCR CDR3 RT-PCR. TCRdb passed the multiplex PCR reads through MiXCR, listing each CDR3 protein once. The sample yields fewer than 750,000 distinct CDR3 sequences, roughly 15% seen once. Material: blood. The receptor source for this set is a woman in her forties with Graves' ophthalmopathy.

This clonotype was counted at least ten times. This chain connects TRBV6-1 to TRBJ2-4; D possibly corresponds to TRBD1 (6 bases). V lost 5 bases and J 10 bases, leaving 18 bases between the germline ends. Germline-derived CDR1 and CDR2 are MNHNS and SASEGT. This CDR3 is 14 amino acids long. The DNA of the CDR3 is TGTGCCAGCAGTCAGACGGGACAAGCAAGTATTCAGTACTTC. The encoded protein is CASSQTGQASIQYF.

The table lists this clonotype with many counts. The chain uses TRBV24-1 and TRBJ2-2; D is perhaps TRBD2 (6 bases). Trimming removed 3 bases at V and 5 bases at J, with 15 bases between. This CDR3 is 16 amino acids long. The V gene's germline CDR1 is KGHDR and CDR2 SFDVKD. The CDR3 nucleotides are TGTGCCACCAGTGATACGAGGGATGGGGGGACCGGGGAGCTGTTTTTT. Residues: CATSDTRDGGTGELFF.

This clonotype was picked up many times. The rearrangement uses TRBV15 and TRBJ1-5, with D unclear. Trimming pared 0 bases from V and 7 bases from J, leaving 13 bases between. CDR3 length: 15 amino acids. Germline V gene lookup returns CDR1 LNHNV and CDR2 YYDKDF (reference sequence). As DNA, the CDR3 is TGTGCCACCAGCAGAGATCCGATGGGCACCCAGCCCCAGCATTTT. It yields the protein CATSRDPMGTQPQHF.

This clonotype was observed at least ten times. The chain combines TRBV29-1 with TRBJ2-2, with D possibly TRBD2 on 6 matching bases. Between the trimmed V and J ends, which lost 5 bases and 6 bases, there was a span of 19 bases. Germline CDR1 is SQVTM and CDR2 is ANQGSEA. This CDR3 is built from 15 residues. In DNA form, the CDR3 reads TGCAGCGTTTGGACGGGACTGACGACCGCCGGGGAGCTGTTTTTT. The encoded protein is CSVWTGLTTAGELFF.

CDR3 nucleotide sequence: TGTGCCAGCAGCTTGGGACAGAGGAGTTACACTGAAGCTTTCTTT. It specifies CASSLGQRSYTEAFF. The chain recombines TRBV5-6 with TRBJ1-1, with TRBD1 as a possible D gene (5 bases). The length of the CDR3 is 15 residues. V was trimmed by 0 bases and J by 3 bases, leaving 12 bases between them. Germline CDR1 and CDR2: SGHDT and YYEEEE.

Written as DNA, the CDR3 is TGCAGCGTTGGCCCGGGGGCGGGGGAGCAGTACTTC. Encoded protein: CSVGPGAGEQYF. The V and J genes are TRBV29-1 and TRBJ2-7; either TRBD1 or TRBD2 may fit D (6 bases each). The ends were cut back, 4 bases at V and 7 bases at J, with 14 bases in the middle. The germline V gene has CDR1 SQVTM and CDR2 ANQGSEA. This CDR3 is 12 amino acids long.

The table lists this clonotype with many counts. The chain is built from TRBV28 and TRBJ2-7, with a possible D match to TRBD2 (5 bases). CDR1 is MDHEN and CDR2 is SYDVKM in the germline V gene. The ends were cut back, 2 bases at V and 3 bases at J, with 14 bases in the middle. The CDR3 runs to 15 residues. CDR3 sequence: CASSLVGVGLYEQYF. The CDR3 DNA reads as TGTGCCAGCAGTTTAGTCGGGGTAGGTCTCTACGAGCAGTACTTC.

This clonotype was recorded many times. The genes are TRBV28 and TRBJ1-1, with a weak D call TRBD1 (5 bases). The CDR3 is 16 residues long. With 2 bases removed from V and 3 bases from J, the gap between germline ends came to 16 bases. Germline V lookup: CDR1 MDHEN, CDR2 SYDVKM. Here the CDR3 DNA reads TGTGCCAGCAGTTTAGTGGACAACAAGGTGGACACTGAAGCTTTCTTT. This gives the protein CASSLVDNKVDTEAFF. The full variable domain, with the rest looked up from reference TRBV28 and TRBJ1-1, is DVKVTQSSRYLVKRTGEKVFLECVQDMDHENMFWYRQDPGLGLRLIYFSYDVKMKEKGDIPEGYSVSREKKERFSLILESASTNQTSMYLCASSLVDNKVDTEAFFGQGTRLTVV.

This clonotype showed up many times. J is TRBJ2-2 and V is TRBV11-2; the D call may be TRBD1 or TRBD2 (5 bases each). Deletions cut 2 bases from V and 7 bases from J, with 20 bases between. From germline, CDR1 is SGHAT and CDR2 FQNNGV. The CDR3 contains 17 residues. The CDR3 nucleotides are TGTGCCAGCAGCTTATCCGGGGACCCGGGTTTACGCGGGGAGCTGTTTTTT. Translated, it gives CASSLSGDPGLRGELFF.

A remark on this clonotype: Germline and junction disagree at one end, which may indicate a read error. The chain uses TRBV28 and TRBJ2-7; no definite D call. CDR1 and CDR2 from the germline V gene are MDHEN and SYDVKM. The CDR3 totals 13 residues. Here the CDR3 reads CASSLSDRENKYF. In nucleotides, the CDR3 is TGTGCTAGCAGTTTAAGCGATCGAGAGAATAAGTACTTC.

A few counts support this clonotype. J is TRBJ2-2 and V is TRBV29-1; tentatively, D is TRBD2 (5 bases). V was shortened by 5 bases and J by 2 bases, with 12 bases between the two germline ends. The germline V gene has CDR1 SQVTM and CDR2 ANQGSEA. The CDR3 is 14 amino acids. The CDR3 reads CSVLAGLNTGELFF. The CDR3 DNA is TGCAGCGTTCTTGCGGGCCTTAACACCGGGGAGCTGTTTTTT.

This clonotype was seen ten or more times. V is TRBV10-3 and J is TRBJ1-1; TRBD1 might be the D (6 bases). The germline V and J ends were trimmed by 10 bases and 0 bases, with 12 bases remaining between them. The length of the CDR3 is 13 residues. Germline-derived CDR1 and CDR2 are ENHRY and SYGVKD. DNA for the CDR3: TGTGCCAAATCGACAGGATTGAACACTGAAGCTTTCTTT. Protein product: CAKSTGLNTEAFF.

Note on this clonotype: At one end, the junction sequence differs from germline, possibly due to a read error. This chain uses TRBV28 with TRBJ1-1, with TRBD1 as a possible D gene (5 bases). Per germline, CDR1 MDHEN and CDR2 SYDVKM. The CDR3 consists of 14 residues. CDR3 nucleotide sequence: TGTGCCACCAGTGGAGGACACAAGAACACTGAAGCTTTCTTT. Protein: CATSGGHKNTEAFF.

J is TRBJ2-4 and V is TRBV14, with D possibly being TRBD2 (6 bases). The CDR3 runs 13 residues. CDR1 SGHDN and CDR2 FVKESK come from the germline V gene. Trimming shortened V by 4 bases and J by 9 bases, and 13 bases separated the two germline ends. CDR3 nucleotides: TGTGCCAGCAGCCCTGGACTATCGGCCATTCAGTACTTC. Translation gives CASSPGLSAIQYF.

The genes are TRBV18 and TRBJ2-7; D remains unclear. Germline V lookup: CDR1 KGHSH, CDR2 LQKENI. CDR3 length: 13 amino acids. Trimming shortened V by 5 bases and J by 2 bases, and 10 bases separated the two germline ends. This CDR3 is CASSNQETYEQYF. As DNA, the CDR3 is TGTGCCAGCTCAAATCAGGAGACCTACGAGCAGTACTTC.

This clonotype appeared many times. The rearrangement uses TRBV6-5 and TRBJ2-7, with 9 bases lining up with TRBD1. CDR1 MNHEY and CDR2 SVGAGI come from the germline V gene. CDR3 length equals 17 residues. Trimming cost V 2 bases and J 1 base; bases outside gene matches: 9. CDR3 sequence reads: CASSYSFGTGLSYEQYF. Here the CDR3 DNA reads TGTGCCAGCAGTTACAGTTTTGGGACAGGGCTGTCCTACGAGCAGTACTTC.

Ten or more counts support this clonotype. CDR3 region: CATQTPSYEQYF. The CDR3 DNA follows: TGTGCTACACAGACACCCTCCTACGAGCAGTACTTC. The chain carries TRBV28 and TRBJ2-7; no clear D. The length of the CDR3 is 12 residues. Germline V CDR1 and CDR2: MDHEN, SYDVKM.

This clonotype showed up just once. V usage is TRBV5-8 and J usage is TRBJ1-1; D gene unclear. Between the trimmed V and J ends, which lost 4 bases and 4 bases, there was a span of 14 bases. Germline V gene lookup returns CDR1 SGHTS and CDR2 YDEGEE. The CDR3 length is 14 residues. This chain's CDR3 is CASSAPPRGTEAFF. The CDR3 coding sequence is TGTGCCAGCAGCGCCCCCCCACGGGGCACTGAAGCTTTCTTT.

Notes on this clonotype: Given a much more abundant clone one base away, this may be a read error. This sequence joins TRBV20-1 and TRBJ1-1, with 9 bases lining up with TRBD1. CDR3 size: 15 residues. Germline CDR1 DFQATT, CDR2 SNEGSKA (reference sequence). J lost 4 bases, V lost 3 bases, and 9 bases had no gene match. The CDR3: CSASDNRGLSTEAFF. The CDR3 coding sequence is TGCAGTGCTAGCGACAACAGGGGGCTGAGCACTGAAGCTTTCTTT.

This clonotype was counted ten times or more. Here the CDR3 reads CASRPRDNYGYTF. The CDR3 DNA sequence: TGTGCCAGCAGACCCAGGGATAACTATGGCTACACCTTC. J is TRBJ1-2 and V is TRBV6-2 or TRBV6-3; weak D call: TRBD1 (5 bases). From germline, CDR1 is MNHEY and CDR2 SVGEGT. V shed 6 bases and J shed 1 base, with 9 bases lying between them. The CDR3 contains 13 residues.

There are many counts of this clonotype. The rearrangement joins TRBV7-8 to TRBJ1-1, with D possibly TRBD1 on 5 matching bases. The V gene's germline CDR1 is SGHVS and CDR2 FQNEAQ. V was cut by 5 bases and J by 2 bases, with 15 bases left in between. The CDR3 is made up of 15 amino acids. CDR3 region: CASSPREGLNTEAFF. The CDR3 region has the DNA TGTGCCAGCAGCCCCCGTGAGGGGCTTAACACTGAAGCTTTCTTT.

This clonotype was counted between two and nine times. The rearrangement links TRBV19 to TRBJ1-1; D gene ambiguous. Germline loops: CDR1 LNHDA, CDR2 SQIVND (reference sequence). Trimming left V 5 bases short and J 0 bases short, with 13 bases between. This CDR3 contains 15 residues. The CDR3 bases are TGTGCCAGTAGTCCGCGGACCCTTATGAACACTGAAGCTTTCTTT. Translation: CASSPRTLMNTEAFF.

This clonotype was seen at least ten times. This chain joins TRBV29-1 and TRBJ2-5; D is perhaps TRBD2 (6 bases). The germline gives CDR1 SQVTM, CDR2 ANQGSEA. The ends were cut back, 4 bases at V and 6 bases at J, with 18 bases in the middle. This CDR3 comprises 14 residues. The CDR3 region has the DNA TGCAGCGTTGGGGGCGCGGGGTCTTTTCAGACCCAGTACTTC. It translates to CSVGGAGSFQTQYF.

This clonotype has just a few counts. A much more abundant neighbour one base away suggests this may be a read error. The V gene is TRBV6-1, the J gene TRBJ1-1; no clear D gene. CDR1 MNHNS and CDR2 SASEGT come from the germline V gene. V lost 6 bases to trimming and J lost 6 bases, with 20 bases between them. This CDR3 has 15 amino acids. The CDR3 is CASSRTNMASPEAFF. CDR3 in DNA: TGTGCCAGCAGCCGTACTAATATGGCCAGCCCTGAAGCTTTCTTT.

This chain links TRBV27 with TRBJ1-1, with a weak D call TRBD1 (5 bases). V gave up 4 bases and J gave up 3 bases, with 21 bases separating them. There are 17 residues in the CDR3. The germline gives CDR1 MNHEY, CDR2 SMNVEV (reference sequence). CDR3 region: CASSSPLGPGRDTEAFF. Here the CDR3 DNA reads TGTGCCAGCAGTTCTCCCCTCGGTCCGGGCAGGGACACTGAAGCTTTCTTT.

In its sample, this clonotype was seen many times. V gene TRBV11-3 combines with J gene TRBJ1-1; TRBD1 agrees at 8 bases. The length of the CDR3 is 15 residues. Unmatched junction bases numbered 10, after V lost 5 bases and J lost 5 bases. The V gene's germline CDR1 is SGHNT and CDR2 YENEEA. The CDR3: CASSQSTGVATEAFF. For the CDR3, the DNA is TGTGCCAGCAGCCAATCGACAGGGGTTGCGACTGAAGCTTTCTTT. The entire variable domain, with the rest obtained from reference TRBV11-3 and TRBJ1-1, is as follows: EAGVVQSPRYKIIEKKQPVAFWCNPISGHNTLYWYLQNLGQGPELLIRYENEEAVDDSQLPKDRFSAERLKGVDSTLKIQPAELGDSAVYLCASSQSTGVATEAFFGQGTRLTVV.

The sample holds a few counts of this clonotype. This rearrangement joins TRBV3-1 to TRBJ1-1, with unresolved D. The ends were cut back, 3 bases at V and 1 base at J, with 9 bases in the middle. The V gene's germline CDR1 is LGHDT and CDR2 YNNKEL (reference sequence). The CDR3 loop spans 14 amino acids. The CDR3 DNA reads TGTGCCAGCAGCCATCGAGGACCGAACACTGAAGCTTTCTTT. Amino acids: CASSHRGPNTEAFF.

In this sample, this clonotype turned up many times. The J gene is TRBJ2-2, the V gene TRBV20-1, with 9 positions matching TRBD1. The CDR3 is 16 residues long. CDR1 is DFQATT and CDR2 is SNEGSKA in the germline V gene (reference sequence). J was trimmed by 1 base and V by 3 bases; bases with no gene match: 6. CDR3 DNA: TGCAGTGCTAGGGGAATGACAGGGGGGAACACCGGGGAGCTGTTTTTT. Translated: CSARGMTGGNTGELFF.

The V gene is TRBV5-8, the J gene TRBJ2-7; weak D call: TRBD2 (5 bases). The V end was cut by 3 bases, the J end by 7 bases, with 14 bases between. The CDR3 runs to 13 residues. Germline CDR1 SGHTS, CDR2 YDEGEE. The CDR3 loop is CASSSRRGLEQYF. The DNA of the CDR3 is TGTGCCAGCAGCTCCCGACGAGGACTGGAGCAGTACTTC. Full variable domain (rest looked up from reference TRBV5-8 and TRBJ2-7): EAGVTQSPTHLIKTRGQQATLRCSPISGHTSVYWYQQALGLGLQFLLWYDEGEERNRGNFPPRFSGRQFPNYSSELNVNALELEDSALYLCASSSRRGLEQYFGPGTRLTVT.

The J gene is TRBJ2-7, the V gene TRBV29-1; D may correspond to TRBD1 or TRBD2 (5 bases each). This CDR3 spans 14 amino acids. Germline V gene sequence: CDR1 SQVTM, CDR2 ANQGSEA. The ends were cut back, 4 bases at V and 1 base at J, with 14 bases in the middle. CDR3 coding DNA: TGCAGCGTTGTCCTGGGGGAAGCTTCCTACGAGCAGTACTTC. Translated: CSVVLGEASYEQYF.